One and the same sample provided the 20 T cell receptor beta chains below, sequenced in a study of OX40 agonist ivuxolimab in advanced cancers. Sequenced by immunoSEQ multiplex PCR; TCRdb stores in-frame clones only, minus some. This sample carries fewer than 80,000 clones, 65% to 90% of them seen once, and the ten largest clones take 0.5% to 0.8%. This material consisted of CD4+ or CD8+ T cells sorted from blood, taken in a trial of the OX40 agonist ivuxolimab. These receptors all stem from an adult with an advanced solid tumor such as melanoma, head and neck, liver or kidney cancer.

This chain connects TRBV6-6 to TRBJ1-2; D ambiguous. V gave up 0 bases and J gave up 8 bases, with 16 bases separating them. This CDR3 contains 15 residues. CDR1 is MNHNY and CDR2 is SVGAGI in the germline V gene (reference sequence). This CDR3 reads CASSYSNSEGRGYTF. Here the CDR3 DNA reads TGTGCCAGCAGTTACTCGAACAGCGAGGGTAGGGGCTACACCTTC.

The chain couples TRBV5-8 to TRBJ2-7; 11 positions match TRBD1. There are 16 residues in the CDR3. The germline V gene has CDR1 SGHTS and CDR2 YDEGEE. V dropped 0 bases and J dropped 6; count of bases not matched to a gene: 8. In DNA form, the CDR3 reads TGTGCCAGCAGCTTGGTCTTTGGGACAGGGGGAGGCGAGCAGTACTTC. The encoded protein is CASSLVFGTGGGEQYF.

This clone was counted a few times. CDR3 loop: CASSTGHPNTEAFF. The CDR3 DNA follows: TGCGCCAGCAGCACAGGACATCCAAACACTGAAGCTTTCTTT. The V call is TRBV5-1, the J call TRBJ1-1; tentatively, D is TRBD1 (5 bases). Between the trimmed V and J ends, which lost 4 bases and 2 bases, there was a span of 12 bases. From germline, CDR1 is SGHRS and CDR2 YFSETQ. CDR3 length equals 14 residues.

The rearrangement joins TRBV2 to TRBJ1-2; TRBD1 agrees at 7 bases. J gave up 6 bases and V 5 bases, and 15 bases lay outside the gene matches. Germline lookup yields CDR1 SNHLY and CDR2 FYNNEI. The CDR3 loop spans 16 amino acids. CDR3 in amino acids: CASSYTLAGTAHGYTF. CDR3 in DNA: TGTGCCAGCAGTTATACCTTGGCCGGGACAGCTCATGGCTACACCTTC. Using reference TRBV2 and TRBJ1-2 for the parts outside the CDR3, the full variable domain is EPEVTQTPSHQVTQMGQEVILRCVPISNHLYFYWYRQILGQKVEFLVSFYNNEISEKSEIFDDQFSVERPDGSNFTLKIRSTKLEDSAMYFCASSYTLAGTAHGYTFGSGTRLTVV.

The chain carries TRBV9 and TRBJ2-3; 11 bases agree with TRBD2. This CDR3 comprises 17 residues. V lost 1 base and J lost 1; bases outside the gene matches: 5. CDR1 and CDR2 from the germline V gene are SGDLS and YYNGEE. Here the CDR3 DNA reads TGTGCCAGCAGCGTAAGGACTAGCGGGCGAGGCACAGATACGCAGTATTTT. This translates into CASSVRTSGRGTDTQYF.

The V and J genes are TRBV29-1 and TRBJ1-2; D is ambiguous. The ends were cut back, 6 bases at V and 2 bases at J, with 13 bases in the middle. The CDR3 spans 13 residues. Germline CDR1 reads SQVTM; CDR2 reads ANQGSEA. DNA for the CDR3: TGCAGCGTCACACAGTCAGAGAACTATGGCTACACCTTC. Protein product: CSVTQSENYGYTF.

The chain uses TRBV4-2 and TRBJ2-4; the D gene is possibly TRBD1 (5 bases). The V gene's germline CDR1 is LGHNA and CDR2 YNFKEQ. V was clipped by 0 bases and J by 1 base, with 13 bases between them. This CDR3 region has 17 residues. The CDR3 region is CASSQDRQGWAKNIQYF. CDR3 coding DNA: TGTGCCAGCAGCCAAGACCGTCAGGGATGGGCCAAAAACATTCAGTACTTC.

The CDR3 region has the DNA TGTGCCAGCAGATCCGGACAAAACACCGGGGAGCTGTTTTTT. This encodes CASRSGQNTGELFF. The V call is TRBV7-9, the J call TRBJ2-2; possible D gene TRBD1, 5 bases. This CDR3 contains 14 residues. Germline V gene sequence: CDR1 SEHNR, CDR2 FQNEAQ (reference sequence). V was cut by 6 bases and J by 2 bases, with 10 bases left in between.

The genes are TRBV7-6 and TRBJ2-5; 11 bases are shared with TRBD2. The CDR3 length is 17 residues. The ends lost 5 bases at V and 3 bases at J; junction bases unmatched: 11. CDR1 and CDR2 from the germline V gene are SGHVS and FNYEAQ. CDR3 protein: CASSGGGPGLAEETQYF. The CDR3 bases are TGTGCCAGCAGCGGGGGGGGCCCGGGACTAGCGGAAGAGACCCAGTACTTC.

The chain employs TRBV5-5 and TRBJ2-7; no firm D call. The CDR3 is 13 residues long. Germline lookup yields CDR1 SGHKS and CDR2 YYEKEE (reference sequence). V was shortened by 0 bases and J by 9 bases, with 13 bases between the two germline ends. The CDR3 DNA follows: TGTGCCAGCAGCTTGGCGGGCGGTGAGGCGCAGTACTTC. Translation: CASSLAGGEAQYF. The variable domain in full, with the rest retrieved from reference TRBV5-5 and TRBJ2-7, is DAGVTQSPTHLIKTRGQQVTLRCSPISGHKSVSWYQQVLGQGPQFIFQYYEKEERGRGNFPDRFSARQFPNYSSELNVNALLLGDSALYLCASSLAGGEAQYFGPGTRLTVT.

About this clone: Other DNA sequences in the sample encode the same CDR3. V usage is TRBV29-1 and J usage is TRBJ2-3; no reliable D call. V gave up 4 bases and J gave up 1 base, with 9 bases separating them. The CDR3 covers 13 residues. Germline V gene sequence: CDR1 SQVTM, CDR2 ANQGSEA. CDR3 DNA: TGCAGCGTTGGAGGTCAGGGCACAGATACGCAGTATTTT. Protein: CSVGGQGTDTQYF.

The V gene is TRBV6-5, the J gene TRBJ2-1; TRBD2 agrees at 8 bases. Trimming cost V 5 bases and J 2 bases; bases outside gene matches: 2. The CDR3 length is 14 residues. Germline CDR1 is MNHEY and CDR2 is SVGAGI. The CDR3 DNA is TGTGCCAGCAGTCGGGGGGGCGCCTACAATGAGCAGTTCTTC. Translating it yields CASSRGGAYNEQFF.

This clone was counted once. The genes are TRBV7-9 and TRBJ1-2; D is unclear. CDR3 length: 12 amino acids. Trimming removed 5 bases at V and 6 bases at J, with 10 bases between. CDR1 is SEHNR and CDR2 is FQNEAQ in the germline V gene (reference sequence). The CDR3 DNA sequence: TGTGCCAGCAGCGCCGGGAGGGATGGCTACACCTTC. The encoded protein is CASSAGRDGYTF.

The gene calls are TRBV6-5 and TRBJ1-2; 9 nucleotides agree with TRBD1. V gave up 6 bases and J gave up 5 bases; unmatched junction bases: 4. This CDR3 spans 13 amino acids. Germline CDR1 reads MNHEY; CDR2 reads SVGAGI. The CDR3 DNA is TGTGCCAGCAGACAGGGGGCGCCTTATGGCTACACCTTC. As protein: CASRQGAPYGYTF.

This clone was observed a handful of times. The same CDR3 arises from other DNA sequences in this sample as well. The chain has TRBV7-2 and TRBJ1-2; the match to TRBD1 covers 9 bases. The germline gives CDR1 SGHTA, CDR2 FQGNSA. The V and J ends lost 4 bases and 2 bases, in that order; junction bases with no gene match: 2. The CDR3 runs 14 residues. CDR3 residues: CASSSGTGNYGYTF. Here the CDR3 DNA reads TGTGCCAGCAGCTCGGGGACAGGGAACTATGGCTACACCTTC.

The V call is TRBV11-3, the J call TRBJ2-5; TRBD2 matches at 9 bases. The CDR3 extends over 13 amino acids. The J segment lost 2 bases and the V segment lost 6 bases, leaving 1 base of the junction unmatched. The V gene's germline CDR1 is SGHNT and CDR2 YENEEA. The CDR3 DNA reads TGTGCCAGCAGTAGCGGGGGACAAGAGACCCAGTACTTC. Protein product: CASSSGGQETQYF.

The rearrangement joins TRBV12-5 to TRBJ1-4, with D possibly TRBD1 on 6 matching bases. V lost 5 bases to trimming and J lost 0 bases, with 10 bases between them. Germline loops: CDR1 LGHNT, CDR2 FRNRAP. This CDR3 region has 15 residues. The CDR3 sequence: CASGPTGSTNEKLFF. The CDR3 DNA is TGTGCTAGTGGTCCGACAGGATCAACTAATGAAAAACTGTTTTTT.

The gene calls are TRBV7-9 and TRBJ1-3; D gene uncertain. V was cut by 4 bases and J by 0 bases, with 7 bases left in between. Germline V CDR1 and CDR2: SEHNR, FQNEAQ (reference sequence). The CDR3 has 14 amino acids. DNA of the CDR3: TGTGCCAGCAGCTACTCGATCTCTGGAAACACCATATATTTT. Residues: CASSYSISGNTIYF.

The chain links TRBV19 to TRBJ2-2; D gene unclear. V shed 3 bases and J shed 6 bases, with 8 bases lying between them. This CDR3 comprises 13 residues. Germline V lookup: CDR1 LNHDA, CDR2 SQIVND (reference sequence). The CDR3 region has the DNA TGTGCCAGTAGTATCTTCGGATCCGGGGAGCTGTTTTTT. Its translation is CASSIFGSGELFF.

CDR3 DNA: TGTGCCAGCTCACCTGGACAGGGCCAATATGGCTACACCTTC. Residues: CASSPGQGQYGYTF. The chain employs TRBV18 and TRBJ1-2; 8 bases agree with TRBD1. CDR1 is KGHSH, CDR2 LQKENI, per germline. The CDR3 runs 14 residues. Trimming took 3 bases from V and 5 from J; bases not matched to a gene: 5. Filled out from reference TRBV18 and TRBJ1-2, the complete variable domain reads NAGVMQNPRHLVRRRGQEARLRCSPMKGHSHVYWYRQLPEEGLKFMVYLQKENIIDESGMPKERFSAEFPKEGPSILRIQQVVRGDSAAYFCASSPGQGQYGYTFGSGTRLTVV.